Listed below are T cell receptor beta chains from one sample, sequenced in a study of T cell repertoires in aging, cancer and after chemotherapy. Each CDR3 protein is one row after TCRdb ran MiXCR on the multiplex PCR reads. The sample has fewer than 12,000 distinct CDR3 sequences; roughly 32% are singletons. Sequenced: blood. Source of these receptors: a human donor in good health. Each CDR3 is given with its conserved first and last residue. Each record gives: J gene, clone size, D gene, V gene, CDR3 protein, CDR3 DNA. The D gene is left open where the match is weak. The size field is filled for only some rows; it gives once, few, many or a size class.

j_gene: TRBJ1-1
abundance: .
d_gene: .
v_gene: TRBV27
CDR3aa: CASIGTPTQGGAAFF
CDR3nt: TGTGCCAGCATAGGGACCCCCACACAAGGGGGGGCGGCTTTCTTT

j_gene: TRBJ1-2
abundance: .
d_gene: .
v_gene: TRBV12-3/TRBV12-4
CDR3aa: CASTTRDNFYYGYTF
CDR3nt: TGTGCCAGCACTACCCGGGACAATTTTTACTATGGCTACACCTTC

j_gene: TRBJ2-5
abundance: .
d_gene: .
v_gene: TRBV5-4
CDR3aa: CASSLGQVQETQYF
CDR3nt: TGTGCCAGCAGCTTGGGACAGGTCCAAGAGACCCAGTACTTC

j_gene: TRBJ2-2
abundance: .
d_gene: .
v_gene: TRBV5-1
CDR3aa: CASSSGQNTGELFF
CDR3nt: TGCGCCAGCAGCTCCGGACAGAACACCGGGGAGCTGTTTTTT

j_gene: TRBJ1-4
abundance: .
d_gene: TRBD1
v_gene: TRBV29-1
CDR3aa: CSAQVTGDNEKLFF
CDR3nt: TGCAGCGCCCAAGTAACAGGGGATAATGAAAAACTGTTTTTT

j_gene: TRBJ1-5
abundance: few
d_gene: .
v_gene: TRBV12-3/TRBV12-4
CDR3aa: CASSQGGAGMGNQPQHF
CDR3nt: TGTGCCAGCAGTCAGGGAGGGGCAGGGATGGGCAATCAGCCCCAGCATTTT

j_gene: TRBJ2-7
abundance: .
d_gene: .
v_gene: TRBV30
CDR3aa: CAWSLTSYEQYF
CDR3nt: TGTGCCTGGAGTCTGACCTCCTACGAGCAGTACTTC

j_gene: TRBJ1-5
abundance: medium-sized
d_gene: .
v_gene: TRBV19
CDR3aa: CASSIVGGTYQPQHF
CDR3nt: TGTGCCAGTAGTATCGTCGGCGGGACCTATCAGCCCCAGCATTTT

j_gene: TRBJ2-1
abundance: .
d_gene: TRBD2
v_gene: TRBV5-1
CDR3aa: CASSSGTSGSRDEQFF
CDR3nt: TGCGCCAGCAGCTCCGGGACTAGCGGGAGTCGTGATGAGCAGTTCTTC

j_gene: TRBJ2-2
abundance: medium-sized
d_gene: TRBD2
v_gene: TRBV6-5
CDR3aa: CASLKGGNGELFF
CDR3nt: TGTGCCAGCCTAAAGGGAGGGAACGGGGAGCTGTTTTTT

j_gene: TRBJ1-6
abundance: few
d_gene: TRBD1
v_gene: TRBV5-1
CDR3aa: CASSPGTGYNSPLHF
CDR3nt: TGCGCCAGCAGCCCTGGGACAGGGTATAATTCACCCCTCCACTTT

j_gene: TRBJ1-1
abundance: .
d_gene: .
v_gene: TRBV20-1
CDR3aa: CSAIVQGKAEAFF
CDR3nt: TGCAGTGCTATCGTACAGGGAAAGGCTGAAGCTTTCTTT

j_gene: TRBJ2-1
abundance: medium-sized
d_gene: .
v_gene: TRBV29-1
CDR3aa: CSVRAQGSYNEQFF
CDR3nt: TGCAGCGTGCGGGCCCAGGGGTCCTACAATGAGCAGTTCTTC

j_gene: TRBJ2-7
abundance: few
d_gene: TRBD1
v_gene: TRBV12-3/TRBV12-4
CDR3aa: CASSEVGQVYEQYF
CDR3nt: TGTGCCAGCAGTGAAGTTGGACAGGTTTACGAGCAGTACTTC

j_gene: TRBJ1-4
abundance: once
d_gene: TRBD1
v_gene: TRBV10-1
CDR3aa: CASSLKTGAVEKLFF
CDR3nt: TGCGCCAGCAGTCTAAAGACAGGGGCTGTGGAAAAACTGTTTTTT

j_gene: TRBJ1-2
abundance: .
d_gene: TRBD1
v_gene: TRBV27
CDR3aa: CASSFQGTGGNYGYTF
CDR3nt: TGTGCCAGCAGTTTTCAAGGGACAGGGGGCAACTATGGCTACACCTTC

j_gene: TRBJ1-5
abundance: medium-sized
d_gene: TRBD1
v_gene: TRBV19
CDR3aa: CASSIDGTASNQPQHF
CDR3nt: TGTGCCAGTAGTATCGACGGGACAGCTAGCAATCAGCCCCAGCATTTT

j_gene: TRBJ1-2
abundance: few
d_gene: TRBD1
v_gene: TRBV15
CDR3aa: CATSGAKQGRRYGYTF
CDR3nt: TGTGCCACCAGCGGGGCAAAACAGGGGAGACGCTATGGCTACACCTTC

j_gene: TRBJ1-1
abundance: few
d_gene: TRBD1
v_gene: TRBV6-1
CDR3aa: CASSATGRGTEAFF
CDR3nt: TGTGCCAGCAGTGCGACAGGGAGGGGGACTGAAGCTTTCTTT

j_gene: TRBJ1-4
abundance: few
d_gene: .
v_gene: TRBV19
CDR3aa: CASKLGNLVFF
CDR3nt: TGTGCCAGTAAGCTAGGAAATTTGGTGTTTTTT

j_gene: TRBJ1-2
abundance: .
d_gene: .
v_gene: TRBV12-3/TRBV12-4
CDR3aa: CASSSGTANYGYTF
CDR3nt: TGTGCCAGCAGTTCGGGGACGGCTAACTATGGCTACACCTTC

j_gene: TRBJ2-1
abundance: few
d_gene: .
v_gene: TRBV30
CDR3aa: CAWSGTGVEQFF
CDR3nt: TGTGCCTGGAGTGGAACGGGAGTGGAGCAGTTCTTC

j_gene: TRBJ2-3
abundance: few
d_gene: .
v_gene: TRBV6-2/TRBV6-3
CDR3aa: CASQAVPDDTQYF
CDR3nt: TGTGCCAGCCAGGCGGTCCCGGACGATACGCAGTATTTT

j_gene: TRBJ1-1
abundance: .
d_gene: .
v_gene: TRBV6-4
CDR3aa: CASSDGRRGDTEAFF
CDR3nt: TGTGCCAGCAGTGACGGGCGTCGGGGGGACACTGAAGCTTTCTTT

j_gene: TRBJ2-3
abundance: medium-sized
d_gene: TRBD1
v_gene: TRBV6-1
CDR3aa: CASRRTGTEITDTQYF
CDR3nt: TGTGCCAGCCGAAGGACCGGGACAGAGATCACAGATACGCAGTATTTT

j_gene: TRBJ1-3
abundance: .
d_gene: TRBD1
v_gene: TRBV12-3/TRBV12-4
CDR3aa: CASSFPGTGKGNTIYF
CDR3nt: TGTGCCAGCAGTTTCCCCGGGACAGGGAAAGGAAACACCATATATTTT

j_gene: TRBJ1-4
abundance: few
d_gene: TRBD1
v_gene: TRBV6-1
CDR3aa: CASAPGQGSEKLFF
CDR3nt: TGTGCCAGCGCTCCGGGACAGGGGAGTGAAAAACTGTTTTTT

j_gene: TRBJ1-3
abundance: .
d_gene: TRBD1
v_gene: TRBV12-3/TRBV12-4
CDR3aa: CASSLLTGTGVNTIYF
CDR3nt: TGTGCCAGCAGTTTGTTAACCGGGACAGGGGTAAACACCATATATTTT

j_gene: TRBJ1-5
abundance: .
d_gene: .
v_gene: TRBV6-5
CDR3aa: CASSPEGGYQPQHF
CDR3nt: TGTGCCAGCAGCCCAGAGGGAGGATATCAGCCCCAGCATTTT

j_gene: TRBJ1-4
abundance: .
d_gene: .
v_gene: TRBV27
CDR3aa: CASSRPGINEKLFF
CDR3nt: TGTGCCAGCAGTCGACCGGGAATAAATGAAAAACTGTTTTTT

j_gene: TRBJ2-3
abundance: .
d_gene: TRBD2
v_gene: TRBV20-1
CDR3aa: CSAEGLAGTDTQYF
CDR3nt: TGCAGTGCCGAAGGACTAGCGGGCACAGATACGCAGTATTTT

j_gene: TRBJ2-2
abundance: .
d_gene: .
v_gene: TRBV27
CDR3aa: CASSFVQNTGELFF
CDR3nt: TGTGCCAGCAGTTTTGTTCAAAACACCGGGGAGCTGTTTTTT

j_gene: TRBJ2-4
abundance: .
d_gene: TRBD1
v_gene: TRBV18
CDR3aa: CASSPDRTGRNIQYF
CDR3nt: TGTGCCAGCTCACCGGATCGGACAGGGAGAAACATTCAGTACTTC

j_gene: TRBJ2-6
abundance: medium-sized
d_gene: .
v_gene: TRBV30
CDR3aa: CAWNLGANGANVLTF
CDR3nt: TGTGCCTGGAATTTAGGGGCCAACGGGGCCAACGTCCTGACTTTC

j_gene: TRBJ2-1
abundance: .
d_gene: .
v_gene: TRBV28
CDR3aa: CASSFTGQARYNEQFF
CDR3nt: TGTGCCAGCAGTTTTACAGGTCAAGCGCGCTACAATGAGCAGTTCTTC

j_gene: TRBJ1-2
abundance: few
d_gene: .
v_gene: TRBV6-5
CDR3aa: CASSYRPGRTYGYTF
CDR3nt: TGTGCCAGCAGTTACCGGCCGGGCAGAACCTATGGCTACACCTTC

j_gene: TRBJ1-5
abundance: .
d_gene: .
v_gene: TRBV5-5
CDR3aa: CASSVDSNQPQHF
CDR3nt: TGCGCCAGCAGCGTGGATAGCAATCAGCCCCAGCATTTT

j_gene: TRBJ2-1
abundance: medium-sized
d_gene: .
v_gene: TRBV29-1
CDR3aa: CSVELGGSYNEQFF
CDR3nt: TGCAGCGTTGAACTTGGTGGGTCCTACAATGAGCAGTTCTTC

j_gene: TRBJ2-3
abundance: few
d_gene: .
v_gene: TRBV5-4
CDR3aa: CASGPRGTDTQYF
CDR3nt: TGTGCCAGCGGGCCCCGGGGGACAGATACGCAGTATTTT

j_gene: TRBJ2-7
abundance: .
d_gene: .
v_gene: TRBV18
CDR3aa: CASSPPGLPYEQYF
CDR3nt: TGTGCCAGCTCACCACCGGGACTGCCATACGAGCAGTACTTC

j_gene: TRBJ1-6
abundance: .
d_gene: .
v_gene: TRBV13
CDR3aa: CASSLFGAGRALHF
CDR3nt: TGTGCCAGCAGCTTATTCGGGGCTGGAAGGGCCCTCCACTTT

j_gene: TRBJ2-1
abundance: few
d_gene: .
v_gene: TRBV7-6
CDR3aa: CASSSPYNEQFF
CDR3nt: TGTGCCAGCAGCTCCCCCTACAATGAGCAGTTCTTC

j_gene: TRBJ1-5
abundance: few
d_gene: .
v_gene: TRBV27
CDR3aa: CASSRTDGGGGRVPQHF
CDR3nt: TGTGCCAGCAGTCGTACTGACGGAGGGGGGGGTAGGGTGCCCCAGCATTTT

j_gene: TRBJ2-6
abundance: .
d_gene: .
v_gene: TRBV27
CDR3aa: CASSSSGGGVASGANVLTF
CDR3nt: TGTGCCAGCAGTTCCAGTGGAGGGGGAGTAGCCTCTGGGGCCAACGTCCTGACTTTC

j_gene: TRBJ2-7
abundance: .
d_gene: TRBD1
v_gene: TRBV18
CDR3aa: CASSPSPGGSYEQYF
CDR3nt: TGTGCCAGCTCACCCTCCCCAGGGGGATCCTACGAGCAGTACTTC

j_gene: TRBJ1-4
abundance: medium-sized
d_gene: .
v_gene: TRBV29-1
CDR3aa: CSVGATNEKLFF
CDR3nt: TGCAGCGTTGGCGCAACTAATGAAAAACTGTTTTTT

j_gene: TRBJ1-2
abundance: .
d_gene: .
v_gene: TRBV27
CDR3aa: CASSLGGGRSYGYTF
CDR3nt: TGTGCCAGCAGTTTAGGCGGGGGGCGTTCCTATGGCTACACCTTC

j_gene: TRBJ2-3
abundance: few
d_gene: .
v_gene: TRBV27
CDR3aa: CASSFVDTQYF
CDR3nt: TGTGCCAGCAGTTTTGTGGATACGCAGTATTTT

j_gene: TRBJ1-3
abundance: .
d_gene: TRBD1
v_gene: TRBV12-3/TRBV12-4
CDR3aa: CASSFQGAGNTIYF
CDR3nt: TGTGCCAGCAGTTTTCAGGGGGCGGGAAACACCATATATTTT